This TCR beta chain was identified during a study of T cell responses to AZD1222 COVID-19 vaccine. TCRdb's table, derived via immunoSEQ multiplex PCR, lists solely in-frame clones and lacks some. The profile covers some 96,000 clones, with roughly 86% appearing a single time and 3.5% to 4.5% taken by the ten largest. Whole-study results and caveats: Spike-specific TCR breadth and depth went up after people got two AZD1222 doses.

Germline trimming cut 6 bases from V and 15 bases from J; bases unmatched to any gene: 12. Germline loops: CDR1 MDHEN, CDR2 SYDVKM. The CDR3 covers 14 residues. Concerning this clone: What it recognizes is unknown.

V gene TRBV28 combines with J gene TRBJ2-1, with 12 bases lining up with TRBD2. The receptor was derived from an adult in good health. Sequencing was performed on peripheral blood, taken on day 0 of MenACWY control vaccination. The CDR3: CASSVTSGSPQGFF. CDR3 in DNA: TGTGCCAGCAGCGTGACTAGCGGGAGTCCCCAGGGGTTCTTC.